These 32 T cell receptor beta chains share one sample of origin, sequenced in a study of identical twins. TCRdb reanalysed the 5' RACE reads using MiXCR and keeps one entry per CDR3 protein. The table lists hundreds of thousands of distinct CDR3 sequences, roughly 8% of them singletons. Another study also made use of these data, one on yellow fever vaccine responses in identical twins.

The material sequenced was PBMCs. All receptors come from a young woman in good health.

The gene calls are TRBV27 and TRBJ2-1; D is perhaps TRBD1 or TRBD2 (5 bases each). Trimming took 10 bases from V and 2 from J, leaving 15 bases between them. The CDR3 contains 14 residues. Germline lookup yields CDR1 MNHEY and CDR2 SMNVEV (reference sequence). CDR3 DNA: TGTGCCACCGGCCCGGGACCACCCTACAATGAGCAGTTCTTC. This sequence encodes CATGPGPPYNEQFF.

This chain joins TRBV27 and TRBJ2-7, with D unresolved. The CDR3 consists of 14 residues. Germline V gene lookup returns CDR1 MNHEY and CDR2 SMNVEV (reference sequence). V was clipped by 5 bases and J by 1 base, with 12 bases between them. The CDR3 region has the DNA TGTGCCAGCAGTACCCCGACTTTGTCCTACGAGCAGTACTTC. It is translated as CASSTPTLSYEQYF.

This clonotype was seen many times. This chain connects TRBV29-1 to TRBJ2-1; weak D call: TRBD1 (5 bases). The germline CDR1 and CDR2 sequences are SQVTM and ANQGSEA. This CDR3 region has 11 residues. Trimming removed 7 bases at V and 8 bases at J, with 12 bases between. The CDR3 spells CSGGLQHEQFF. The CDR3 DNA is TGCAGCGGGGGCCTTCAGCATGAGCAGTTCTTC.

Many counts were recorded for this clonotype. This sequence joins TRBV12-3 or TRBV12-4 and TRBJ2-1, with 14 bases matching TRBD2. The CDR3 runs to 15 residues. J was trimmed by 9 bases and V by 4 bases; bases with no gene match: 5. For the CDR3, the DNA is TGTGCCAGCAGTTCCCGACTAGCGGGAGGGCGTGAGCAGTTCTTC. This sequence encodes CASSSRLAGGREQFF.

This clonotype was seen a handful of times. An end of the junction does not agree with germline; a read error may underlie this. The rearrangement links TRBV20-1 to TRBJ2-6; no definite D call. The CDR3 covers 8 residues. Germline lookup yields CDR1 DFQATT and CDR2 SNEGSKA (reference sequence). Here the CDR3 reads CSAGSIAF. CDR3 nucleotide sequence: TGCAGTGCAGGGTCGATAGCTTTC.

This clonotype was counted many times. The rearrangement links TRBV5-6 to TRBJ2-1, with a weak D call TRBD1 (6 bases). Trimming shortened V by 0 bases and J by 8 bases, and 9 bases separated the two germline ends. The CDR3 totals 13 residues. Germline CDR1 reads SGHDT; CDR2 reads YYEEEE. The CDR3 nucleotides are TGTGCCAGCAGCTTGGCCAGGGGTCATGAGCAGTTCTTC. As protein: CASSLARGHEQFF.

The CDR3 loop is CASSQGAGGYYEQYF. The CDR3 nucleotides are TGCGCCAGCAGCCAAGGTGCAGGGGGCTACTACGAGCAGTACTTC. V is TRBV4-3 and J is TRBJ2-7; 8 bases align to TRBD1. V lost 1 base, J lost 3 bases, and 5 bases stayed unmatched. In germline, CDR1 is LGHNA, CDR2 YSLEER. The CDR3 consists of 15 residues.

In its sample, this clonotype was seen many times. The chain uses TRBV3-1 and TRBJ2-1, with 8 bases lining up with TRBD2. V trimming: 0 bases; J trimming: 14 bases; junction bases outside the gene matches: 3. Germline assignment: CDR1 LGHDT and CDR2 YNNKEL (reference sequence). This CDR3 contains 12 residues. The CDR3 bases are TGTGCCAGCAGCCAAGACGCGGGGGGAAAGTTCTTC. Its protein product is CASSQDAGGKFF.

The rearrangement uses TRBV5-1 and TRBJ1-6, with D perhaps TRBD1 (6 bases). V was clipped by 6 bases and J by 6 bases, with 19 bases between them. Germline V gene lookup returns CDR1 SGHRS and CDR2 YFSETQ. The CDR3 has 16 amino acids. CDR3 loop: CASTDQFRGGNSPLHF. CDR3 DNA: TGCGCCAGCACGGATCAGTTCAGGGGTGGTAATTCACCCCTCCACTTT.

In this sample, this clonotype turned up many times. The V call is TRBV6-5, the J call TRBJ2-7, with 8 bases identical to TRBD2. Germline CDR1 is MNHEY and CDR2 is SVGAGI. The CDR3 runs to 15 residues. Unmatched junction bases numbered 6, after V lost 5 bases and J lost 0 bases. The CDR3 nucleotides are TGTGCCAGCAGTACTATAGCGGGGAGCTCCTACGAGCAGTACTTC. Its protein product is CASSTIAGSSYEQYF.

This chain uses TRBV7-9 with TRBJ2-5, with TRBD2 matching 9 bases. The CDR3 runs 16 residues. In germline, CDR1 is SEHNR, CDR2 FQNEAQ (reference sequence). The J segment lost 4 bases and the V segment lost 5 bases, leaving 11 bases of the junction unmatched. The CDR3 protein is CASSPGYERGAETQYF. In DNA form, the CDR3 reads TGTGCCAGCAGCCCGGGGTACGAGCGGGGGGCAGAGACCCAGTACTTC.

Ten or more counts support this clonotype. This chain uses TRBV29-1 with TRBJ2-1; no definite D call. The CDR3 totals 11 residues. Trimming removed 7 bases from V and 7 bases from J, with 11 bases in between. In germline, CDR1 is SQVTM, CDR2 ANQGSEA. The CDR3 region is CSGVIGNEQFF. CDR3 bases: TGCAGCGGTGTGATAGGTAATGAGCAGTTCTTC.

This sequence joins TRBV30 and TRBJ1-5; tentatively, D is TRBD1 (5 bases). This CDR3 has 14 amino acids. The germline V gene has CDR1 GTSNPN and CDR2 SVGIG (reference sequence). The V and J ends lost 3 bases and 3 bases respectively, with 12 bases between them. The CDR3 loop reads CAWSSQGINQPQHF. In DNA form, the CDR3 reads TGTGCCTGGAGCAGCCAGGGTATCAATCAGCCCCAGCATTTT. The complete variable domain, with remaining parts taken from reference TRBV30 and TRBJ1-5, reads SQTIHQWPATLVQPVGSPLSLECTVEGTSNPNLYWYRQAAGRGLQLLFYSVGIGQISSEVPQNLSASRPQDRQFILSSKKLLLSDSGFYLCAWSSQGINQPQHFGDGTRLSIL.

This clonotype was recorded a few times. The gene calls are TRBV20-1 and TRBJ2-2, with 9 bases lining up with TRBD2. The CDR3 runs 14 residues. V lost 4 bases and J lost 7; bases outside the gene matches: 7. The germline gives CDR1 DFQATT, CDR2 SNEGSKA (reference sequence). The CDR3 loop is CSAILAGVGGELFF. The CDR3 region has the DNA TGCAGTGCTATTTTAGCGGGAGTGGGCGGGGAGCTGTTTTTT.

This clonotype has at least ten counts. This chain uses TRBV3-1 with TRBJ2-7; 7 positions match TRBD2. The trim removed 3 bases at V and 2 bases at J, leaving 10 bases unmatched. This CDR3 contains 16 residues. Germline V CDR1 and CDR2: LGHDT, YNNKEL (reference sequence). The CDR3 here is CASSQGIAGGTYEQYF. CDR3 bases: TGTGCCAGCAGCCAGGGGATAGCGGGCGGAACCTACGAGCAGTACTTC.

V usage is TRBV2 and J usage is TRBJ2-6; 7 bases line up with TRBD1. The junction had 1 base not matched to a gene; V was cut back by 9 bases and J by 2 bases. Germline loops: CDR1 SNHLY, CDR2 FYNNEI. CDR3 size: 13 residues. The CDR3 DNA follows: TGTGCCAGAGGACAGGCTGGGGCCAACGTCCTGACTTTC. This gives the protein CARGQAGANVLTF.

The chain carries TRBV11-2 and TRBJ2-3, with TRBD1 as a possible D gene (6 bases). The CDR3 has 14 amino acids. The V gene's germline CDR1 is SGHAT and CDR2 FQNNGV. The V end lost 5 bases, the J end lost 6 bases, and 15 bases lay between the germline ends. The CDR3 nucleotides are TGTGCCAGCAGCGTAGGGCTGGGACATGATACGCAGTATTTT. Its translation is CASSVGLGHDTQYF.

CDR3 loop: CASSQALTGDSYEQYF. In DNA form, the CDR3 reads TGCGCCAGCAGCCAAGCGTTGACAGGGGACTCCTACGAGCAGTACTTC. J is TRBJ2-7 and V is TRBV4-1; 8 nucleotides align to TRBD1. The trim removed 1 base at V and 0 bases at J, leaving 5 bases unmatched. Germline V gene data show CDR1 as MGHRA and CDR2 as YSYEKL. This CDR3 has 16 residues.

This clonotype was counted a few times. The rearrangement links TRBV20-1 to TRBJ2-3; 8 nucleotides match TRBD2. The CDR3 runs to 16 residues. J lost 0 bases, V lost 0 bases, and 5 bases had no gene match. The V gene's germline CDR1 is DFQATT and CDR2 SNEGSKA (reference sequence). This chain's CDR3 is CSARDLAGSSTDTQYF. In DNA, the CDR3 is TGCAGTGCTAGAGACTTAGCGGGATCTAGCACAGATACGCAGTATTTT.

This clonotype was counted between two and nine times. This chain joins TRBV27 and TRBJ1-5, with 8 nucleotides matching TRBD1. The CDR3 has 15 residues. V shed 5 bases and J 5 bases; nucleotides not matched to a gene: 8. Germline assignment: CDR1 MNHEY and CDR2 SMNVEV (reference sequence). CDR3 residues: CASSRSDRGYQPQHF. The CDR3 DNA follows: TGTGCCAGCAGTCGGTCTGACAGGGGATATCAGCCCCAGCATTTT.

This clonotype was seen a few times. CDR3 nucleotides: TGTGCCAGCAGCTACACTATCGGGCCCATAGGAGAGACCCAGTACTTC. Translating it yields CASSYTIGPIGETQYF. The rearrangement uses TRBV7-9 and TRBJ2-5; no clear D. Germline CDR1 reads SEHNR; CDR2 reads FQNEAQ (reference sequence). This CDR3 is 16 amino acids long. The V gene lost 4 bases and the J gene lost 4 bases, with 19 bases spanning the gap.

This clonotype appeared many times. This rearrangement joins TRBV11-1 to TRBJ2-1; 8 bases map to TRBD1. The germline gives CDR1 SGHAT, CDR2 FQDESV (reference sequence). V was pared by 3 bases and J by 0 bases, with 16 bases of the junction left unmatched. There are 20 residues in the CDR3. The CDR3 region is CASSFHRQGSPLSSYNEQFF. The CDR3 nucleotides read TGTGCCAGCAGCTTCCACAGACAGGGGTCCCCCCTGAGCTCCTACAATGAGCAGTTCTTC.

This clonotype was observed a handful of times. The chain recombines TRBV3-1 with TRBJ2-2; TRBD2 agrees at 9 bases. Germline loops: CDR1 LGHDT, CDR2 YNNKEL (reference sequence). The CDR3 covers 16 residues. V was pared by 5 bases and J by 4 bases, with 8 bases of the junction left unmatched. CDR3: CASSTPGTSFTGELFF. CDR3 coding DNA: TGTGCCAGCAGCACTCCCGGGACTAGCTTCACCGGGGAGCTGTTTTTT.

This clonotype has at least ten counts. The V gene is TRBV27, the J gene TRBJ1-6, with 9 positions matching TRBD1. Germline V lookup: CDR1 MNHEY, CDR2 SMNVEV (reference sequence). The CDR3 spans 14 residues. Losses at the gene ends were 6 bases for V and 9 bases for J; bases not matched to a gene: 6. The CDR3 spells CASRPGTGSSPLHF. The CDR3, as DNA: TGTGCCAGCAGACCCGGGACAGGGAGTTCACCCCTCCACTTT.

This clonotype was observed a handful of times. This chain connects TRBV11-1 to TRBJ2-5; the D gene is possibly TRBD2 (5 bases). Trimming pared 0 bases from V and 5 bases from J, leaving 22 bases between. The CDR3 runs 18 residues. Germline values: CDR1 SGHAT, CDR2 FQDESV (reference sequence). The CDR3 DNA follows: TGTGCCAGCAGCTTAGCAATCGGGGAACCATCGACGATGGAGACCCAGTACTTC. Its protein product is CASSLAIGEPSTMETQYF.

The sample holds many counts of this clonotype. The DNA for the CDR3 is TGCGCCAGCAGCTCAGGACTAGCTGGAGAGACCCAGTACTTC. Its translation is CASSSGLAGETQYF. This chain links TRBV5-1 with TRBJ2-5; 8 bases line up with TRBD2. With 3 bases clipped from V and 4 bases from J, the junction kept 5 bases outside the gene matches. Germline lookup yields CDR1 SGHRS and CDR2 YFSETQ. There are 14 residues in the CDR3.

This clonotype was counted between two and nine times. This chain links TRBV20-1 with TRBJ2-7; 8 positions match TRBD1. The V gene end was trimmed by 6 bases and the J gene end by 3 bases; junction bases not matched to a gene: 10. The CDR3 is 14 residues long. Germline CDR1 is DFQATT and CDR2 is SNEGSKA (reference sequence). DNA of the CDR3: TGCAGTGCCCTATCCGACAGGGGAAACTACGAGCAGTACTTC. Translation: CSALSDRGNYEQYF.

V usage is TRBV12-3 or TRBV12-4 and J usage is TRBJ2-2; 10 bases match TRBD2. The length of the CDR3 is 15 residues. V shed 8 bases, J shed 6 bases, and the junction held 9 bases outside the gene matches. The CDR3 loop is CASYSVAGGSGELFF. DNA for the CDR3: TGTGCCAGCTATAGCGTAGCGGGGGGATCCGGGGAGCTGTTTTTT.

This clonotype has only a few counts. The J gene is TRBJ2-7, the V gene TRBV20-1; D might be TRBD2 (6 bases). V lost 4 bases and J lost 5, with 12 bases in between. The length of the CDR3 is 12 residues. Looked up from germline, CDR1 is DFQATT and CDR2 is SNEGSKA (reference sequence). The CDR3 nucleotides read TGCAGTGCTAACCAGGGAGGCCACGAGCAGTACTTC. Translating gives CSANQGGHEQYF.

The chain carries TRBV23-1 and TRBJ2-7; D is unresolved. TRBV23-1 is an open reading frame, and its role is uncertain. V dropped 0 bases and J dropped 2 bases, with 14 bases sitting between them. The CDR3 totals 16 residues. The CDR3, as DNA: TGCGCCAGCAGTCAATCGAGGCCCGACCGGACCTACGAGCAGTACTTC. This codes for CASSQSRPDRTYEQYF.

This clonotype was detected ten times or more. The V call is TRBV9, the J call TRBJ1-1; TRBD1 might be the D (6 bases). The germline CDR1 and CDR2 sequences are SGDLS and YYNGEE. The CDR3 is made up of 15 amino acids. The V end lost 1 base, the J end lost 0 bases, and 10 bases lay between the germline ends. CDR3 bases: TGTGCCAGCAGCGTAACAGGGCAAATGAACACTGAAGCTTTCTTT. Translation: CASSVTGQMNTEAFF.

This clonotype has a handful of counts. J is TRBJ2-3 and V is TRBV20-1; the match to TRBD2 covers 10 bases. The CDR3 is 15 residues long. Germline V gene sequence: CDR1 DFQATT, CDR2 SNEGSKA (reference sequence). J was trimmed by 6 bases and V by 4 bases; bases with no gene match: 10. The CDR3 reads CSATPLAGVPDTQYF. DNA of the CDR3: TGCAGTGCTACCCCTCTAGCGGGGGTCCCCGATACGCAGTATTTT.